The 27 T cell receptor beta chains reported below all come from one sample, sequenced in a study of radiotherapy plus CTLA-4 blockade in lung cancer. Clones were sequenced by immunoSEQ multiplex PCR, and TCRdb holds only the in-frame ones, with some missing. The sample consists of some 120,000 clones, roughly 77% of them appearing once. The specimen comprised peripheral blood, sampled from a patient treated with radiotherapy plus ipilimumab. The origin of the receptors is a human donor with non-small cell lung cancer that progressed on radiotherapy plus ipilimumab. Some clones in this sample may be carry-over from other donors' samples.

J is TRBJ1-5 and V is TRBV28, with 9 bases matching TRBD1. This CDR3 spans 16 amino acids. Per the germline V gene, CDR1 is MDHEN and CDR2 is SYDVKM. J gave up 5 bases and V 6 bases, and 11 bases lay outside the gene matches. Written as DNA, the CDR3 is TGTGCCAGCAGGAGAAGGACAGGGGCATGGGATCAGCCCCAGCATTTT. It translates to CASRRRTGAWDQPQHF.

This clone was counted only a few times. This chain connects TRBV6-5 to TRBJ2-7; D is undetermined. V dropped 5 bases and J dropped 3 bases, with 5 bases sitting between them. Germline V gene data show CDR1 as MNHEY and CDR2 as SVGAGI. This CDR3 comprises 11 residues. The CDR3 DNA reads as TGTGCCAGCAGTGAGTTCTACGAGCAGTACTTC. It is translated as CASSEFYEQYF.

The chain employs TRBV6-5 and TRBJ2-5, with a weak D call TRBD2 (6 bases). V shed 5 bases and J shed 4 bases, with 17 bases lying between them. Germline loops: CDR1 MNHEY, CDR2 SVGAGI. This CDR3 has 15 amino acids. This CDR3 is CASSQWMEGGETQYF. CDR3 DNA sequence: TGTGCCAGCAGTCAGTGGATGGAGGGAGGAGAGACCCAGTACTTC.

This clone came up a few times. The V and J genes are TRBV19 and TRBJ1-5; D is perhaps TRBD1 (5 bases). V was pared by 5 bases and J by 9 bases, with 17 bases between. Germline V lookup: CDR1 LNHDA, CDR2 SQIVND (reference sequence). The CDR3 loop spans 14 amino acids. The CDR3 region is CASSLGGTQRPQHF. The DNA for the CDR3 is TGTGCCAGTAGTCTGGGGGGTACTCAGCGGCCCCAGCATTTT.

The chain links TRBV4-2 to TRBJ2-3; 8 bases are shared with TRBD2. The V gene's germline CDR1 is LGHNA and CDR2 YNFKEQ. The CDR3 spans 16 residues. V lost 4 bases to trimming and J lost 2 bases; unmatched junction nucleotides: 8. CDR3 amino acids: CASSPLYSGDTDTQYF. The CDR3 nucleotides read TGTGCCAGCAGCCCCCTATATAGCGGGGACACAGATACGCAGTATTTT.

J is TRBJ2-1 and V is TRBV27, with TRBD2 matching 14 bases. V was clipped by 5 bases and J by 9 bases; unmatched bases: 9. CDR3 length: 16 residues. CDR1 is MNHEY and CDR2 is SMNVEV in the germline V gene (reference sequence). CDR3 DNA sequence: TGTGCCAGCAGTCCGTCGACTAGCGGGGGGGCCGCTGAGCAGTTCTTC. Translated: CASSPSTSGGAAEQFF.

This clone appeared a few times. This chain joins TRBV6-1 and TRBJ2-3; TRBD1 matches 8 bases. This CDR3 spans 16 amino acids. The V and J ends lost 0 bases and 1 base, in that order; junction bases with no gene match: 3. Germline V gene sequence: CDR1 MNHNS, CDR2 SASEGT. The CDR3 is CASSEAQTGGTDTQYF. CDR3 bases: TGTGCCAGCAGTGAAGCCCAGACAGGGGGCACAGATACGCAGTATTTT.

The chain combines TRBV7-2 with TRBJ1-1, with D unclear. There are 12 residues in the CDR3. V was pared by 2 bases and J by 0 bases, with 1 base between. Germline CDR1 SGHTA, CDR2 FQGNSA. The CDR3 loop reads CASSLLNTEAFF. The CDR3 DNA reads TGTGCCAGCAGCTTATTGAACACTGAAGCTTTCTTT.

The chain has TRBV27 and TRBJ2-7, with D unclear. The ends were cut back, 3 bases at V and 2 bases at J, with 14 bases in the middle. The germline V gene has CDR1 MNHEY and CDR2 SMNVEV (reference sequence). The CDR3 consists of 15 residues. The chain's CDR3 is CASSLNGVFTYEQYF. Written as DNA, the CDR3 is TGTGCCAGCAGTTTGAACGGCGTATTCACCTACGAGCAGTACTTC.

This clone was observed a single time. DNA of the CDR3: TGTGCCAGCAGTCACCCGACTAGCGGGGGAAGAAACGAGCAGTACTTC. Its protein product is CASSHPTSGGRNEQYF. V is TRBV11-2 and J is TRBJ2-7, with 12 positions matching TRBD2. The V segment lost 6 bases and the J segment 5 bases; nucleotides outside the gene matches: 11. This CDR3 spans 16 amino acids. Germline V gene lookup returns CDR1 SGHAT and CDR2 FQNNGV.

The chain combines TRBV2 with TRBJ2-3; 8 bases align to TRBD2. The junction had 10 bases not matched to a gene; V was cut back by 5 bases and J by 6 bases. CDR1 is SNHLY, CDR2 FYNNEI, per germline. The CDR3 extends over 15 amino acids. The CDR3 protein is CASSSVAGRGDTQYF. Here the CDR3 DNA reads TGTGCCAGCAGTTCAGTAGCGGGGAGGGGGGATACGCAGTATTTT.

The gene calls are TRBV18 and TRBJ2-1, with TRBD2 identical over 10 bases. The CDR3 extends over 15 amino acids. Trimming took 6 bases from V and 8 from J; bases not matched to a gene: 10. Germline CDR1 is KGHSH and CDR2 is LQKENI. The CDR3, as DNA: TGTGCCAGCTCCCGCAGCGGGGGGGCTGCCCATGAGCAGTTCTTC. It yields the protein CASSRSGGAAHEQFF.

This clone was seen more than once but under ten times. The chain has TRBV5-1 and TRBJ2-3; 10 bases fit TRBD1. The trim removed 4 bases at V and 3 bases at J, leaving 5 bases unmatched. Germline CDR1 and CDR2: SGHRS and YFSETQ. The CDR3 loop spans 15 amino acids. The CDR3 is CASSATGGATDTQYF. The CDR3 nucleotides read TGCGCCAGCAGCGCGACAGGGGGCGCGACAGATACGCAGTATTTT. Together with reference TRBV5-1 and TRBJ2-3, the CDR3 gives the full variable domain: KAGVTQTPRYLIKTRGQQVTLSCSPISGHRSVSWYQQTPGQGLQFLFEYFSETQRNKGNFPGRFSGRQFSNSRSEMNVSTLELGDSALYLCASSATGGATDTQYFGPGTRLTVL.

Only a few counts were recorded for this clone. The rearrangement uses TRBV7-2 and TRBJ2-2; a weak D match, TRBD2 (7 bases). This CDR3 region has 16 residues. The V end was cut by 0 bases, the J end by 2 bases, with 10 bases between. Germline CDR1 SGHTA, CDR2 FQGNSA. DNA of the CDR3: TGTGCCAGCAGCTTAGCGGGGGGGCGTAACACCGGGGAGCTGTTTTTT. Protein product: CASSLAGGRNTGELFF.

V usage is TRBV5-1 and J usage is TRBJ2-2; maybe TRBD1 (6 bases). The germline CDR1 and CDR2 sequences are SGHRS and YFSETQ. V was clipped by 1 base and J by 6 bases, with 10 bases between them. The CDR3 covers 14 residues. In DNA, the CDR3 is TGCGCCAGCAGCTTGAGACAGGATGCCGGGGAGCTGTTTTTT. Translating it yields CASSLRQDAGELFF.

This chain connects TRBV5-5 to TRBJ1-2; D perhaps matches TRBD1 (6 bases). V lost 0 bases and J 6 bases, leaving 9 bases between the germline ends. The germline V gene encodes CDR1 SGHKS and CDR2 YYEKEE (reference sequence). This CDR3 is built from 13 residues. CDR3 DNA sequence: TGTGCCAGCAGCTTGGCCGGGGACAATGGCTACACCTTC. Translating gives CASSLAGDNGYTF.

The sample holds one count of this clone. The gene calls are TRBV18 and TRBJ2-5; D may be TRBD1 or TRBD2 (5 bases each). V was cut by 3 bases and J by 5 bases, with 13 bases left in between. CDR1 and CDR2 (germline): KGHSH, LQKENI. This CDR3 spans 14 amino acids. The CDR3 region is CASSPSYWGETQYF. Written as DNA, the CDR3 is TGTGCCAGCTCACCCTCATATTGGGGGGAGACCCAGTACTTC.

V and J are TRBV10-3 and TRBJ2-7; TRBD2 might be the D (7 bases). Deletions cut 6 bases from V and 4 bases from J, with 10 bases between. CDR3 length: 12 residues. Germline V CDR1 and CDR2: ENHRY, SYGVKD. The CDR3 sequence is CAIREGGYEQYF. In DNA, the CDR3 is TGTGCCATCAGAGAGGGGGGGTACGAGCAGTACTTC.

The chain has TRBV2 and TRBJ1-2; weak D call: TRBD1 (6 bases). The V end was cut by 9 bases, the J end by 3 bases, with 11 bases between. Germline V gene lookup returns CDR1 SNHLY and CDR2 FYNNEI. The CDR3 has 12 residues. In nucleotides, the CDR3 is TGTGCCAGGCGACCAGGGGACTATGGCTACACCTTC. Its translation is CARRPGDYGYTF.

The gene calls are TRBV29-1 and TRBJ1-2; TRBD1 matches at 8 bases. J lost 1 base, V lost 5 bases, and 3 bases had no gene match. CDR1 is SQVTM and CDR2 is ANQGSEA in the germline V gene. The CDR3 is 13 residues long. CDR3 in amino acids: CSVRQGLNYGYTF. The CDR3 nucleotides are TGCAGCGTTAGACAGGGGCTTAACTATGGCTACACCTTC.

The chain employs TRBV5-1 and TRBJ2-1; 11 bases are shared with TRBD2. With V trimmed by 4 bases and J by 2 bases, 5 bases remained unmatched. The CDR3 covers 16 residues. Germline CDR1 is SGHRS and CDR2 is YFSETQ. The CDR3 spells CASSMLLAGAYNEQFF. The CDR3 bases are TGCGCCAGCAGCATGTTACTAGCGGGGGCCTACAATGAGCAGTTCTTC.

The sample holds a few counts of this clone. V is TRBV4-2 and J is TRBJ2-3; 8 bases map to TRBD2. Germline V gene lookup returns CDR1 LGHNA and CDR2 YNFKEQ. The CDR3 extends over 16 amino acids. The junction had 6 bases not matched to a gene; V was cut back by 0 bases and J by 4 bases. The DNA for the CDR3 is TGTGCCAGCAGCCAAGAGGGTAGCGGGGTACCAGATACGCAGTATTTT. It codes for CASSQEGSGVPDTQYF.

The V call is TRBV11-2, the J call TRBJ2-3; 7 nucleotides agree with TRBD2. Losses at the gene ends were 1 base for V and 2 bases for J; bases not matched to a gene: 3. This CDR3 has 15 amino acids. Germline V gene data show CDR1 as SGHAT and CDR2 as FQNNGV. In DNA form, the CDR3 reads TGTGCCAGCAGCTTAGTGGGGGGGGACACAGATACGCAGTATTTT. The encoded protein is CASSLVGGDTDTQYF.

The chain combines TRBV4-2 with TRBJ2-7; TRBD1 might be the D (6 bases). The CDR3 totals 15 residues. Trimming removed 1 base at V and 4 bases at J, with 14 bases between. The germline V gene has CDR1 LGHNA and CDR2 YNFKEQ. CDR3 nucleotide sequence: TGTGCCAGCAGCCAAGGGAGAGGGGGTAGGTACGAGCAGTACTTC. This sequence encodes CASSQGRGGRYEQYF.

The chain employs TRBV10-3 and TRBJ2-7; tentatively, D is TRBD2 (7 bases). V was clipped by 3 bases and J by 0 bases, with 12 bases between them. Per germline, CDR1 ENHRY and CDR2 SYGVKD. This CDR3 has 15 amino acids. CDR3 residues: CAISERGGYSYEQYF. The CDR3 coding sequence is TGTGCCATCAGTGAAAGGGGGGGCTACTCCTACGAGCAGTACTTC.

V gene TRBV9 combines with J gene TRBJ2-7, with TRBD2 identical over 12 bases. V was clipped by 4 bases and J by 4 bases; unmatched bases: 3. The CDR3 is made up of 14 amino acids. Per germline, CDR1 SGDLS and CDR2 YYNGEE. CDR3 DNA sequence: TGTGCCAGCAGCACTGGACTAGCGGGGTACGAGCAGTACTTC. Amino acids: CASSTGLAGYEQYF.

This chain uses TRBV29-1 with TRBJ1-1; D is uncertain. This CDR3 has 12 residues. The ends were cut back, 4 bases at V and 3 bases at J, with 9 bases in the middle. Germline CDR1 is SQVTM and CDR2 is ANQGSEA. CDR3 sequence reads: CSVVPSYTEAFF. The CDR3 region has the DNA TGCAGCGTTGTCCCCAGCTACACTGAAGCTTTCTTT.